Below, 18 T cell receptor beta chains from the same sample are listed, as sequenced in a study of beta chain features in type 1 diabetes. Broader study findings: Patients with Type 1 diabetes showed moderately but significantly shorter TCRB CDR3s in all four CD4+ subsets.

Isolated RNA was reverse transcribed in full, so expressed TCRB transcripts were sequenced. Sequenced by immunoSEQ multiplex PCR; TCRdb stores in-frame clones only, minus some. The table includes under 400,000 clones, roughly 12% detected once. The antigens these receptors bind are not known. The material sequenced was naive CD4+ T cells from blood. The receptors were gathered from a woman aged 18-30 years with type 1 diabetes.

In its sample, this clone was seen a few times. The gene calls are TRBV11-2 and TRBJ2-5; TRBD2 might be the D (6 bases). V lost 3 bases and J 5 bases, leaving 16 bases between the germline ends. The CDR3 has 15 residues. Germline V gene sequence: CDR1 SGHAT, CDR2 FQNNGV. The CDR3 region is CASSFSGGSGETQYF. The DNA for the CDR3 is TGTGCCAGCAGCTTTAGTGGAGGGAGTGGGGAGACCCAGTACTTC.

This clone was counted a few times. CDR3 amino acids: CASSLTSTGAHSEAFF. The CDR3 DNA follows: TGTGCCAGCAGCTTGACGTCTACAGGGGCCCATTCTGAAGCTTTCTTT. This rearrangement joins TRBV5-4 to TRBJ1-1, with 7 bases aligning to TRBD1. The junction had 12 bases not matched to a gene; V was cut back by 1 base and J by 6 bases. Germline V gene lookup returns CDR1 SGHNT and CDR2 YYREEE (reference sequence). This CDR3 region has 16 residues.

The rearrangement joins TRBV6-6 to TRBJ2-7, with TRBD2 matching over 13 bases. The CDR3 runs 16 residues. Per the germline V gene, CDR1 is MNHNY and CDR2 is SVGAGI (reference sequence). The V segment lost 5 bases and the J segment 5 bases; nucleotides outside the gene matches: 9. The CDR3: CASSRSTSGRVNEQYF. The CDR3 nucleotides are TGTGCCAGCAGTCGATCTACTAGCGGGAGGGTCAACGAGCAGTACTTC.

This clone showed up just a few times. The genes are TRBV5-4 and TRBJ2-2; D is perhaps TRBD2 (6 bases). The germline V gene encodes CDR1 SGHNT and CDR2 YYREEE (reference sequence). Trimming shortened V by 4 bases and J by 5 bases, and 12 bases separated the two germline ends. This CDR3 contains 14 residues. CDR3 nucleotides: TGTGCCAGCAGCCTTACACGGGGGACCGGGGAGCTGTTTTTT. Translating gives CASSLTRGTGELFF.

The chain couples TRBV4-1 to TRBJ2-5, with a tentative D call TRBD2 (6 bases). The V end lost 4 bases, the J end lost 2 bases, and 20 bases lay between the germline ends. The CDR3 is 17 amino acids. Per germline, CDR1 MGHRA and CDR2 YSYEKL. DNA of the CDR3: TGCGCCAGCAGCCGAGATGCCGGGGGAATCCTTCAAGAGACCCAGTACTTC. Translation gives CASSRDAGGILQETQYF.

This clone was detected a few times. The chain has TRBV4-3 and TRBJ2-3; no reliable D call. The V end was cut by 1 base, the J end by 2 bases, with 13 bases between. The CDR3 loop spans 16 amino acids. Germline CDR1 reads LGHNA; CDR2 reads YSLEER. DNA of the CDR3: TGCGCCAGCAGCCAAGTCCAGAACCCACCCACAGATACGCAGTATTTT. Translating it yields CASSQVQNPPTDTQYF.

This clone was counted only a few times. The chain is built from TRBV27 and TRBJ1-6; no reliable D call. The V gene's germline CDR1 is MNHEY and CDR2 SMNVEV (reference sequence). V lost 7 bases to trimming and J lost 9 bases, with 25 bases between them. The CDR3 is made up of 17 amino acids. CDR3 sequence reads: CASTKLDMEVSGSPLHF. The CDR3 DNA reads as TGTGCCAGCACGAAGCTGGATATGGAGGTATCGGGTTCACCCCTCCACTTT.

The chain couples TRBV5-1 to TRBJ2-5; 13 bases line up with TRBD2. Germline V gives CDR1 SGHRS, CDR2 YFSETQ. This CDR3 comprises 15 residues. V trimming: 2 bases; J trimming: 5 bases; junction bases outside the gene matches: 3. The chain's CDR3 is CASSLGTSGMETQYF. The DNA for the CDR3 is TGCGCCAGCAGCTTAGGGACTAGCGGGATGGAGACCCAGTACTTC.

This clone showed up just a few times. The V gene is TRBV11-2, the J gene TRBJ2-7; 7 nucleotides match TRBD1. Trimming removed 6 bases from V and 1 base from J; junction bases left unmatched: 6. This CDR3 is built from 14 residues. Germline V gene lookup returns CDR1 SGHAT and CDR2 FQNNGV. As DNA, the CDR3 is TGTGCCAGCAGGACAGGGTTTAGATCCTACGAGCAGTACTTC. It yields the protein CASRTGFRSYEQYF.

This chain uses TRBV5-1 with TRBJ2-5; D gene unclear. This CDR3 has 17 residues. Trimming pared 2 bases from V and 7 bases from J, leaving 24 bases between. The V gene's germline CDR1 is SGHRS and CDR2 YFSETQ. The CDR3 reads CASSLGPSGRSGGTQYF. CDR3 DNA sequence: TGCGCCAGCAGCTTAGGCCCCAGTGGAAGATCGGGTGGGACCCAGTACTTC.

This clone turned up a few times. For the CDR3, the DNA is TGCGCCAGCAGCCGAGGGGACAGGGGAAGGAAATACGAGCAGTACTTC. This encodes CASSRGDRGRKYEQYF. The chain recombines TRBV5-1 with TRBJ2-7; 10 bases agree with TRBD1. CDR1 SGHRS and CDR2 YFSETQ come from the germline V gene. The CDR3 has 16 residues. Unmatched junction bases numbered 11, after V lost 4 bases and J lost 4 bases.

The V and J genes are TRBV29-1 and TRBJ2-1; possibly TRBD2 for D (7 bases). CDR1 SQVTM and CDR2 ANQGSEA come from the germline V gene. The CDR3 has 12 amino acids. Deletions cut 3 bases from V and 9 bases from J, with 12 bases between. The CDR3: CSVEGGASEQFF. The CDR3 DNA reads TGCAGCGTTGAGGGGGGGGCTAGTGAGCAGTTCTTC.

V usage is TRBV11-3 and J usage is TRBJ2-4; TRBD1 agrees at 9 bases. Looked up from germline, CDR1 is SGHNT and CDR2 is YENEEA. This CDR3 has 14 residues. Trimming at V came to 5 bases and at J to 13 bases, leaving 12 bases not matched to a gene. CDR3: CASSGTGTGRQQYF. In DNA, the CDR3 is TGTGCCAGCAGCGGAACCGGGACAGGGAGACAGCAGTACTTC.

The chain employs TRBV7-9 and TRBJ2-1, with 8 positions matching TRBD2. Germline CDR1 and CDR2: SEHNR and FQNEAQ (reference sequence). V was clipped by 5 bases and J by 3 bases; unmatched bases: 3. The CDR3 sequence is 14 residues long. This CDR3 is CASSRTSNYNEQFF. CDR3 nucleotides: TGTGCCAGCAGCAGGACTAGCAACTACAATGAGCAGTTCTTC.

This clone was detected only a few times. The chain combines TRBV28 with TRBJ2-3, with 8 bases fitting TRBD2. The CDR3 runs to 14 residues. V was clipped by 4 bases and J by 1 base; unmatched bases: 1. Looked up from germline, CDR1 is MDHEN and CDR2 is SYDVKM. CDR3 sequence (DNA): TGTGCCAGCAGTTCGACTAGCGGCACAGATACGCAGTATTTT. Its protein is CASSSTSGTDTQYF.

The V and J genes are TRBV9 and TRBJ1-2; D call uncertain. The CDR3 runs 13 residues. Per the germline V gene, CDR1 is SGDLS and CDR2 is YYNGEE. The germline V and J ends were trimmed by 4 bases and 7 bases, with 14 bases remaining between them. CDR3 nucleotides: TGTGCCAGCAGCCAAATCGCGAGCCGTGGCTACACCTTC. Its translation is CASSQIASRGYTF. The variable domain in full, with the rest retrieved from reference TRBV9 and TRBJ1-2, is DSGVTQTPKHLITATGQRVTLRCSPRSGDLSVYWYQQSLDQGLQFLIQYYNGEERAKGNILERFSAQQFPDLHSELNLSSLELGDSALYFCASSQIASRGYTFGSGTRLTVV.

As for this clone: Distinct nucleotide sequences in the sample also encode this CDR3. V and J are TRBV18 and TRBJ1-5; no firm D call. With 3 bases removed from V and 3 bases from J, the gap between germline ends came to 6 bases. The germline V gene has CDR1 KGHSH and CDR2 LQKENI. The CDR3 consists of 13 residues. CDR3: CASSPGVNQPQHF. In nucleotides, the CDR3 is TGTGCCAGCTCACCCGGGGTCAATCAGCCCCAGCATTTT.

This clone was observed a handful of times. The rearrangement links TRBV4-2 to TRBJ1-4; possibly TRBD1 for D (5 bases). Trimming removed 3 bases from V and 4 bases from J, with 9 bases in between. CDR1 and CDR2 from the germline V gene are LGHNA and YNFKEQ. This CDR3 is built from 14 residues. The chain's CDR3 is CASSQGRLNEKLFF. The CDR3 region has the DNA TGTGCCAGCAGCCAGGGGCGGCTTAATGAAAAACTGTTTTTT.